The entry that follows covers one T cell receptor (beta chain) sequence. The source of the sample is a study of blood T cell repertoires in COVID-19. As for the study in general: T cells, B-cell-depleted T cells, or PBMCs provided the cDNA or gDNA that served as material.

In the original processing: Reference gene primer amplification gave nucleated cell count estimates. Using immunoSEQ multiplex PCR, the repertoire was profiled, and TCRdb retains in-frame clones only, with some absent. The DNA gave D and trimming, while V, J and clone size come from that table. The sample yields tens of thousands of clones, around 90% seen once. Trimming cost V 0 bases and J 0 bases, with 13 bases left between them. The CDR3 is made up of 16 amino acids. Per germline, CDR1 SGHDT and CDR2 YYEEEE. The TCR originated in a woman between 45 and 60 years old in a cohort sampled during active COVID-19. This chain uses TRBV5-6 with TRBJ2-7; D perhaps matches TRBD2 (5 bases). Sequencing input: peripheral blood. The CDR3: CASSLANLDYSYEQYF. CDR3 DNA: TGTGCCAGCAGCTTGGCCAATCTTGACTACTCCTACGAGCAGTACTTC.